This T cell receptor beta chain was documented in a study of control samples from healthy donors and cancer patients. The CDR3 consists of 15 residues. With 5 bases clipped from V and 4 bases from J, the junction kept 9 bases outside the gene matches. Germline values: CDR1 SGHAT, CDR2 FQNNGV. This table comes from immunoSEQ multiplex PCR, and its TCRdb copy is limited to in-frame clones, with some not included. This sample has about 180,000 clones, with approximately 94% found just once. The chain combines TRBV11-2 with TRBJ2-5, with 8 positions matching TRBD1. The source of this sequence is a man aged 25-45 years in good health. Specimen: blood. The CDR3 spells CASSLTLTGGETQYF. The CDR3 region has the DNA TGTGCCAGCAGCCTAACTCTAACAGGGGGAGAGACCCAGTACTTC.